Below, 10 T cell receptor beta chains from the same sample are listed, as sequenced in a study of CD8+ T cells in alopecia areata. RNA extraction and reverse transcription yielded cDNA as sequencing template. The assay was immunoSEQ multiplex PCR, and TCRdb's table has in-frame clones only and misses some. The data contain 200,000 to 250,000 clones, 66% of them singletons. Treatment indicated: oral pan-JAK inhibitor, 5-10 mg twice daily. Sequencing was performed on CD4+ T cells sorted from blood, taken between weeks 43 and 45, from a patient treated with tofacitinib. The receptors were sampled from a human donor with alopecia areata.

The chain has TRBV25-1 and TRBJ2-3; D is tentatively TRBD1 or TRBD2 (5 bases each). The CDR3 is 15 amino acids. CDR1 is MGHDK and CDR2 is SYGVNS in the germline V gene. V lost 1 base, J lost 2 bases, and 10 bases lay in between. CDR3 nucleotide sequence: TGTGCCAGCAGTGAATTGAAAGGGACCACAGATACGCAGTATTTT. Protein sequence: CASSELKGTTDTQYF.

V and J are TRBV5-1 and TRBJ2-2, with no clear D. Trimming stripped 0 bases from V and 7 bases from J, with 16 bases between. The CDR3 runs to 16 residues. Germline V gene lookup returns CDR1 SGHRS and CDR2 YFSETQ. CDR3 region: CASSLEDLRLYGELFF. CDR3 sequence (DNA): TGCGCCAGCAGCTTGGAAGACTTACGTTTGTACGGGGAGCTGTTTTTT.

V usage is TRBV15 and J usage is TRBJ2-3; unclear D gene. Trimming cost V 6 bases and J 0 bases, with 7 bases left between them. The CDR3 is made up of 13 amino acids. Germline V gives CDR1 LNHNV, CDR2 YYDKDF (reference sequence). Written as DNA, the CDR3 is TGTGCCACCAGGCCGAGGAGCACAGATACGCAGTATTTT. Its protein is CATRPRSTDTQYF.

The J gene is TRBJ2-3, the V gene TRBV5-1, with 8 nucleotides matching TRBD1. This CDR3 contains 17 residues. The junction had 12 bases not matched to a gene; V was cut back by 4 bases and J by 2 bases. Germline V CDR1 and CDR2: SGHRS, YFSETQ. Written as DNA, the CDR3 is TGCGCCAGCAGCGCGGGCGTCGGACAGGGAACCACAGATACGCAGTATTTT. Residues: CASSAGVGQGTTDTQYF.

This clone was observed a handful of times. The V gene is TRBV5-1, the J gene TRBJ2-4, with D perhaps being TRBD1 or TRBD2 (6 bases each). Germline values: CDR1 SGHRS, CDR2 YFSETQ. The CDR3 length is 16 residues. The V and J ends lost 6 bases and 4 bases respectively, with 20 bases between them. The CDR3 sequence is CASKDGGPTLKNIQYF. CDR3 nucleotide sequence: TGCGCCAGCAAAGATGGGGGGCCAACTCTAAAAAACATTCAGTACTTC.

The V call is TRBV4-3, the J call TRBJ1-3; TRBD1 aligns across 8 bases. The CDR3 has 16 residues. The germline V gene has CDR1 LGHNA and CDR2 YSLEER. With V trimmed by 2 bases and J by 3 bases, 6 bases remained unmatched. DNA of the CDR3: TGCGCCAGCAGCCAAACTCCTACAGGGGGTGGAAACACCATATATTTT. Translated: CASSQTPTGGGNTIYF.

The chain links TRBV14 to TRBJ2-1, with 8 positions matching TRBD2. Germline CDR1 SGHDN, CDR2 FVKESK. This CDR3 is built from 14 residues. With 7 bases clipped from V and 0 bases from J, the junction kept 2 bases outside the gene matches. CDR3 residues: CASKAGGSYNEQFF. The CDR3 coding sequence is TGTGCCAGCAAGGCGGGGGGCTCCTACAATGAGCAGTTCTTC.

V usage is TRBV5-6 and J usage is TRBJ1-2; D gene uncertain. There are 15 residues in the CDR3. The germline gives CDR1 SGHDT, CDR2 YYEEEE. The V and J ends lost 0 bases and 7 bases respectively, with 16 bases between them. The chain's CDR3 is CASSLVAGEGGGYTF. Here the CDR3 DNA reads TGTGCCAGCAGCTTGGTGGCCGGGGAGGGTGGTGGCTACACCTTC.

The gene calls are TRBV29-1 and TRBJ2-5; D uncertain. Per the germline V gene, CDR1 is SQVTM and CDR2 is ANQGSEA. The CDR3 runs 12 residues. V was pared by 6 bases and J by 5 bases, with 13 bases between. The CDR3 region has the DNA TGCAGCGTACGACCCGGTGGGGAGACCCAGTACTTC. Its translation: CSVRPGGETQYF. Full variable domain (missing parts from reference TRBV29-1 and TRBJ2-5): SAVISQKPSRDICQRGTSLTIQCQVDSQVTMMFWYRQQPGQSLTLIATANQGSEATYESGFVIDKFPISRPNLTFSTLTVSNMSPEDSSIYLCSVRPGGETQYFGPGTRLLVL.

Here the CDR3 DNA reads TGCAGTGCTAAGGGCTACGAGCAGTACTTC. Its translation is CSAKGYEQYF. The genes are TRBV20-1 and TRBJ2-7; D remains unclear. The CDR3 consists of 10 residues. V lost 4 bases, J lost 3 bases, and 4 bases lay in between. Germline CDR1 and CDR2: DFQATT and SNEGSKA (reference sequence).